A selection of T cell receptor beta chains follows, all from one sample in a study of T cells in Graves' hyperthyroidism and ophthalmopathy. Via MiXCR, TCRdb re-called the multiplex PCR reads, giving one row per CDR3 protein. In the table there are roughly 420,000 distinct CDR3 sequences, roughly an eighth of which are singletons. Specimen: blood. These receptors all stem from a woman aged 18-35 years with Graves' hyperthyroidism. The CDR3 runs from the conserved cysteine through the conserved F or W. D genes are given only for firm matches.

CASSATQGTGELFF TRBD1 TRBV27
CASSRGWDRLNQADEQYF TRBD1 TRBV14
CATRGTETNYGYTF TRBD1 TRBV6-2/TRBV6-3
CASSPNRLGSYNSPLHF - TRBV27
CASSARTSGREFNEQFF TRBD2 TRBV6-2/TRBV6-3
CASSWDRETYEQYF TRBD1 TRBV11-2
CASSQQGSGYTF TRBD1 TRBV27
CATSEGDRSGYTF TRBD1 TRBV24-1
CASSLVPGQGWSDTQYF TRBD1 TRBV28
CASSQDFGGNYGYTF - TRBV4-3
CSARGTSGRGYEQFF TRBD2 TRBV20-1
CASSKAGTTYNEQFF - TRBV12-3/TRBV12-4
CASSQTPGHHITDTQYF - TRBV3-1
CATSDLLYGYTF - TRBV24-1
CSASPGTLNTGELFF - TRBV20-1
CASSASGTGGETQYF TRBD2 TRBV7-2
CASRQDYGYTF - TRBV28
CASSRPGQGASEKLFF TRBD1 TRBV7-9
CASSLTGGYNEQFF TRBD2 TRBV6-1
CASSFGIGGEKLFF - TRBV5-1
CASSRGDQASHEQYF - TRBV7-2
CASSPGTGQNTGELFF TRBD1 TRBV18
CASSQIETQYF - TRBV3-1
CASSPSGSTGELFF - TRBV27
CASSLAGGMRETQYF TRBD2 TRBV5-4
CASSLSWGRGSPLHF - TRBV27
CASSLRTVGNSPLHF - TRBV28
CASSLEGGETQYF - TRBV5-1
CASSLPLGEAFF - TRBV13
CASSLRGDGEKLFF - TRBV5-1
CASSPRGGAFF - TRBV28
CASETEGLIADEQFF - TRBV6-1
CASSSQPKGVYGYTF - TRBV12-3/TRBV12-4
CASSSDRDRTHGYEQYF TRBD1 TRBV5-5
CASSLSAGPYEQYF - TRBV27